The 2 T cell receptor beta chains reported below all come from one sample, sequenced in a study of OX40 agonist ivuxolimab in advanced cancers. Data came from immunoSEQ multiplex PCR; TCRdb stores just in-frame clones and leaves some out. The sample has about 62,000 clones, roughly 85% seen once. The specimen was CD4+ or CD8+ T cells sorted from blood, collected in a trial of the OX40 agonist ivuxolimab. The receptors originated from an adult with an advanced solid tumor such as melanoma, head and neck, liver or kidney cancer.

The rearrangement links TRBV30 to TRBJ1-3; D ambiguous. The V end lost 0 bases, the J end lost 0 bases, and 12 bases lay between the germline ends. The CDR3 sequence is 16 residues long. CDR1 is GTSNPN, CDR2 SVGIG, per germline (reference sequence). This CDR3 is CAWSVSYGFSGNTIYF. The CDR3 region has the DNA TGTGCCTGGAGTGTATCGTACGGGTTCTCTGGAAACACCATATATTTT.

The chain carries TRBV18 and TRBJ2-1; 15 bases are shared with TRBD2. Losses at the gene ends were 3 bases for V and 3 bases for J; bases not matched to a gene: 12. The CDR3 extends over 20 amino acids. Germline V gene sequence: CDR1 KGHSH, CDR2 LQKENI. The CDR3 DNA reads as TGTGCCAGCTCACCGCCGGTCGGACTAGCGGGAGGGAAGCTCTACAATGAGCAGTTCTTC. This sequence encodes CASSPPVGLAGGKLYNEQFF.